Sequencing of this TCR beta chain was carried out in a study of cytomegalovirus exposure and HLA in healthy donors. Study-level findings and limits: Many donors shared some public TCRs, even though most TCR sequences were rare. In vitro testing confirmed three CMV-associated chains as specific for CMV antigens. The study flagged around 150 TCR beta chains as cytomegalovirus-associated. Reports credit the classifier with highly specific, highly sensitive diagnosis of cytomegalovirus status.

Of note for this clone: The antigen is undetermined.

CDR3 length equals 13 residues. V shed 4 bases and J shed 2 bases, with 9 bases lying between them. Germline V gives CDR1 SGDLS, CDR2 YYNGEE. This table comes from immunoSEQ multiplex PCR, and its TCRdb copy is limited to in-frame clones, with some not included. The sample carries about 160,000 clones, about 96% recorded once. This chain links TRBV9 with TRBJ1-2, with no clear D. Sample: PBMCs. The sequence was obtained from a woman aged 18-29 years in good health and CMV-seronegative. The CDR3 sequence: CASSSQRNYGYTF. The CDR3 DNA reads TGTGCCAGCAGCTCACAGAGAAACTATGGCTACACCTTC.